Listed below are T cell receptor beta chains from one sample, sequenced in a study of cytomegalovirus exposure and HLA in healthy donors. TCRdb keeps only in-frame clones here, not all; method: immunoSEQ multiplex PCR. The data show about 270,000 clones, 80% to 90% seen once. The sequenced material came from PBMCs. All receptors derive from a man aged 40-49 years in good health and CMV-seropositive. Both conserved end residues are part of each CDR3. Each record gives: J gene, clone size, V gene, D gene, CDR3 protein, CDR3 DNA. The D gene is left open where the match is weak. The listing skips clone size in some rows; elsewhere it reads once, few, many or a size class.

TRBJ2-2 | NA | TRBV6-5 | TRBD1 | CASSYSTRGPGELFF | TGTGCCAGCAGTTACTCAACCAGGGGGCCCGGGGAGCTGTTTTTT
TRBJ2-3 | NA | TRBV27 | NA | CASSLGGARTDTQYF | TGTGCCAGCAGTTTAGGGGGGGCCCGCACAGATACGCAGTATTTT
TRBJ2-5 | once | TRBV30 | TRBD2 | CAWSPLAGGPETQYF | TGTGCCTGGAGTCCCCTTGCGGGAGGGCCGGAGACCCAGTACTTC
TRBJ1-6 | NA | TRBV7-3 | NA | CASSTDSPNSPLHF | TGTGCCAGCAGCACGGACAGTCCTAATTCACCCCTCCACTTT
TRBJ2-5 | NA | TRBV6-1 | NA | CASSDSTFIETQYF | TGTGCCAGCAGTGATTCCACATTCATAGAGACCCAGTACTTC
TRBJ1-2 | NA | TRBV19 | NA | CASNTGIADGYTF | TGTGCCAGTAATACAGGGATAGCCGATGGCTACACCTTC
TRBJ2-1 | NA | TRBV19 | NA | CASSLPGDNEQFF | TGTGCCAGTAGTTTGCCAGGGGACAATGAGCAGTTCTTC
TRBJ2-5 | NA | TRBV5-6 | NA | CASSLRRGRETQYF | TGTGCCAGCAGCTTACGCAGGGGGAGGGAGACCCAGTACTTC
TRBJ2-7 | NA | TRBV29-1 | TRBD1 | CSVERRQGSEYEQYF | TGCAGCGTTGAAAGGCGACAGGGTTCAGAGTACGAGCAGTACTTC
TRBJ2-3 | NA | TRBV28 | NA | CASTPTPGETDTQYF | TGTGCCAGCACCCCGACGCCAGGGGAGACAGATACGCAGTATTTT
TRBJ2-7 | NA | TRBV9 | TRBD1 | CASSPEDRAEQYF | TGTGCCAGCAGCCCCGAGGACAGGGCCGAGCAGTACTTC
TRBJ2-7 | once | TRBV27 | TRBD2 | CASSLYGGSGVSYEQYF | TGTGCCAGCAGTTTATATGGAGGTAGCGGGGTTTCCTACGAGCAGTACTTC
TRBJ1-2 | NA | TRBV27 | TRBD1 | CASSLSVGGGYGYTF | TGTGCCAGCAGTTTATCAGTAGGGGGCGGCTATGGCTACACCTTC
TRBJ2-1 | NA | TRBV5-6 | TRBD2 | CASSLIAGAYNEQFF | TGTGCCAGCAGCTTAATAGCGGGAGCTTACAATGAGCAGTTCTTC
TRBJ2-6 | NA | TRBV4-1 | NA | CASSLLASSGANVLTF | TGCGCCAGCAGCCTCCTAGCAAGCTCTGGGGCCAACGTCCTGACTTTC
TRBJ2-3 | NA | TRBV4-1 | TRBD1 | CASSHTQGAVDTQYF | TGCGCCAGCAGCCATACACAGGGGGCGGTAGATACGCAGTATTTT
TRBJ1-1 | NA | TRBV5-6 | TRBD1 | CASSLGGQWVNTEAFF | TGTGCCAGCAGCTTGGGGGGACAGTGGGTGAACACTGAAGCTTTCTTT
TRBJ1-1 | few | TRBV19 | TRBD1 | CASRTGRMNTEAFF | TGTGCCAGTAGGACAGGGAGAATGAACACTGAAGCTTTCTTT
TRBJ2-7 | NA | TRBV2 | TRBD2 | CASRLAGATSSYEQYF | TGTGCCAGCAGACTAGCGGGAGCCACGAGCTCCTACGAGCAGTACTTC
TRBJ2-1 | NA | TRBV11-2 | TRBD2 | CASSLAVGRDEQFF | TGTGCCAGCAGCTTGGCTGTGGGGAGGGATGAGCAGTTCTTC
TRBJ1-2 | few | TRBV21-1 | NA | CASTPGSPNYGYTF | TGTGCCAGCACCCCGGGGTCCCCAAACTATGGCTACACCTTC
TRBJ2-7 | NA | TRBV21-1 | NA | CASQPRYGLYEQYF | TGTGCCAGCCAGCCGCGTTATGGGCTCTACGAGCAGTACTTC
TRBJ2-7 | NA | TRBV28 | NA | CASSPSTSRGNYEQYF | TGTGCCAGCAGTCCCTCCACGTCGAGAGGGAACTACGAGCAGTACTTC
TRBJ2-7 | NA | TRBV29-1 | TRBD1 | CSVSRTGAYEQYF | TGCAGCGTTTCCCGGACAGGGGCCTACGAGCAGTACTTC
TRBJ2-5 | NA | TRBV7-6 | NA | CASSLDTGSSETQYF | TGTGCCAGCAGCTTAGACACAGGGAGCTCAGAGACCCAGTACTTC
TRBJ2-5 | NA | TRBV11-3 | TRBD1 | CASSLGSHRGETQYF | TGTGCCAGCAGCTTAGGATCCCACAGGGGAGAGACCCAGTACTTC